The 5 T cell receptor beta chains below were found in one sample sequenced in a study of CXCR3-negative and CXCR3-positive naive CD8 T cells. The libraries of TRB cDNA were prepared using 5' RACE with UMI labels. Reanalyzing the 5' RACE reads, TCRdb keeps one entry per CDR3 protein, without DNA. This table holds more than 65,000 distinct CDR3 sequences. The specimen sequenced was naive CXCR3- CD8+ T cells from blood. The subset is: CD45RO-CCR7+CD27+CD95- naive CD8+ T cells lacking CXCR3 (TNR3-). The receptors were sampled from a human donor in good health. Some clones in this sample may be carry-over from other donors' samples.

The gene calls are TRBV20-1 and TRBJ1-1; TCRdb returns TRBD1, unconfirmable since there is no DNA. CDR3 length equals 13 residues. From germline, CDR1 is DFQATT and CDR2 SNEGSKA (reference sequence). The CDR3 region is CSLKRVADTEAFF.

This rearrangement joins TRBV29-1 to TRBJ1-2; the TRBD1 assignment by TCRdb is unverifiable without DNA. Germline CDR1 SQVTM, CDR2 ANQGSEA. The CDR3 runs 14 residues. CDR3 residues: CSVEEAPVHYGYTF.

This sequence joins TRBV28 and TRBJ2-7; TCRdb names TRBD2, which stays unverified in the absence of DNA. The CDR3 sequence is 14 residues long. The germline V gene encodes CDR1 MDHEN and CDR2 SYDVKM. The CDR3 protein is CASSLLAPSYEQYF.

The rearrangement links TRBV25-1 to TRBJ2-3. The germline V gene has CDR1 MGHDK and CDR2 SYGVNS. CDR3 size: 17 residues. CDR3 in amino acids: CASSESTGVARTDTQYF.

The chain links TRBV9 to TRBJ2-7; TCRdb picks TRBD1, but there is no DNA to check that call. Germline CDR1 SGDLS, CDR2 YYNGEE. The CDR3 sequence is 14 residues long. CDR3 protein: CASSVSGGASEQYF.